The source of this T cell receptor beta chain is a study of blood T cell repertoires in COVID-19. Overall study: Sites across the United States, Italy and Spain contributed samples from acute and convalescent COVID-19.

Repertoires were generated with immunoSEQ multiplex PCR, while TCRdb's copy carries only in-frame clones and drops some. The sample carries under 60,000 clones, about 80% recorded once. V lost 4 bases and J lost 5, with 11 bases in between. CDR1 and CDR2 from the germline V gene are SQVTM and ANQGSEA. The CDR3 length is 12 residues. The receptor was derived from a man aged 65 to 79 with acute or convalescent COVID-19. The sample was peripheral blood. J is TRBJ1-2 and V is TRBV29-1; possibly TRBD1 for D (6 bases). The CDR3 sequence: CSVGGQEYGYTF. The CDR3 DNA reads TGCAGCGTTGGGGGACAAGAGTATGGCTACACCTTC.